The sequence of this T cell receptor (beta chain) was determined in a study of blood T cell repertoires in COVID-19. The overall study: PBMCs, B-cell-depleted T cells, or T cells provided the cDNA or gDNA that made up the material.

Germline V gene lookup returns CDR1 MDHEN and CDR2 SYDVKM. V lost 1 base and J 0 bases, leaving 13 bases between the germline ends. The CDR3 is made up of 17 amino acids. Original processing notes: From reference gene primer amplification, estimates of nucleated cell counts were derived. Clones were read by immunoSEQ multiplex PCR, and TCRdb kept only the in-frame ones, dropping some. D and trimming were read from the DNA, whereas the V and J calls and clone size are those reported in that table. The sample gives about 46,000 clones, about 82% of which show up once; about 4% is in the top ten. This TCR came from an elderly man with active COVID-19. The specimen sequenced was peripheral blood. The chain has TRBV28 and TRBJ1-3; D might be TRBD1 (6 bases). The CDR3 region is CASSLSAGAISGNTIYF. In DNA, the CDR3 is TGTGCCAGCAGTTTATCAGCAGGGGCGATCTCTGGAAACACCATATATTTT. Together with reference TRBV28 and TRBJ1-3, the CDR3 gives the full variable domain: DVKVTQSSRYLVKRTGEKVFLECVQDMDHENMFWYRQDPGLGLRLIYFSYDVKMKEKGDIPEGYSVSREKKERFSLILESASTNQTSMYLCASSLSAGAISGNTIYFGEGSWLTVV.